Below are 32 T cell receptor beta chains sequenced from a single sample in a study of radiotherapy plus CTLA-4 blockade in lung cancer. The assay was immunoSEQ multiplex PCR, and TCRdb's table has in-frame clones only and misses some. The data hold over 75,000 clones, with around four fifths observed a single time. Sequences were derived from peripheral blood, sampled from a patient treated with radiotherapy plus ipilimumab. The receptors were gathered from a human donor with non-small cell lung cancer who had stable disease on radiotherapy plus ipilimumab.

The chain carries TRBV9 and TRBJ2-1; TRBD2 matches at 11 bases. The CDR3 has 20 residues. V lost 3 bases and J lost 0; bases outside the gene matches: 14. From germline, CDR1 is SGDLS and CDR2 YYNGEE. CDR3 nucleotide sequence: TGTGCCAGCAGCGCCGGGGGGGGACTAGCGGCGATGAGCTCCTACAATGAGCAGTTCTTC. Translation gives CASSAGGGLAAMSSYNEQFF.

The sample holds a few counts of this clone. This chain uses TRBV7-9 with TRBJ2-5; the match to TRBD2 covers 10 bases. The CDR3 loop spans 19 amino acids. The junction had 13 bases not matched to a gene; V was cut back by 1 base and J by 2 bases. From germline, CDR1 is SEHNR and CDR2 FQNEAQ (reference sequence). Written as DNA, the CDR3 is TGTGCCAGCAGCTTAGGTCCAGCGGGGGGGCAAGATGGGCAAGAGACCCAGTACTTC. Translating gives CASSLGPAGGQDGQETQYF.

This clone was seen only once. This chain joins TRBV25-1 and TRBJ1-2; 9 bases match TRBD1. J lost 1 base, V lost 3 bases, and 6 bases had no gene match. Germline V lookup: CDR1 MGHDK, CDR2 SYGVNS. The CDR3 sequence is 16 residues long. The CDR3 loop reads CASSDHTGGVNYGYTF. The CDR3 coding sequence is TGTGCCAGCAGTGATCATACAGGGGGCGTTAACTATGGCTACACCTTC.

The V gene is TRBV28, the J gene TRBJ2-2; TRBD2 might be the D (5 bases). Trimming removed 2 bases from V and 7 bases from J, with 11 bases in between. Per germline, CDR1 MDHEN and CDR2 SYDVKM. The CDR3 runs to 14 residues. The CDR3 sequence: CASSLTRGYGELFF. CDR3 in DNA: TGTGCCAGCAGTTTAACTAGAGGATACGGGGAGCTGTTTTTT.

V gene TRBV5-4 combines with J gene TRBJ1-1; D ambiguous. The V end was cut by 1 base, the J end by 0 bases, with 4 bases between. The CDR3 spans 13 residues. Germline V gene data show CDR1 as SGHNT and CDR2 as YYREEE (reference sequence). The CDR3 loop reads CASSLRLNTEAFF. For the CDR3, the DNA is TGTGCCAGCAGCTTGAGGCTGAACACTGAAGCTTTCTTT.

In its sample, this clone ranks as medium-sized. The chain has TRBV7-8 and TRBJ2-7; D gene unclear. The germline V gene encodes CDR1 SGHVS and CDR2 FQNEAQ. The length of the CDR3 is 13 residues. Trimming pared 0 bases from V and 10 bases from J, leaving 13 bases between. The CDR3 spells CASSLAQGNFQYF. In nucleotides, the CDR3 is TGTGCCAGCAGCTTAGCGCAAGGGAACTTCCAGTACTTC.

CDR3 DNA sequence: TGTGCCAGCAGCGTAATAAGCACAGATACGCAGTATTTT. Translated, it gives CASSVISTDTQYF. The rearrangement joins TRBV7-6 to TRBJ2-3; D is unclear. V was shortened by 5 bases and J by 0 bases, with 6 bases between the two germline ends. From germline, CDR1 is SGHVS and CDR2 FNYEAQ. The CDR3 has 13 residues.

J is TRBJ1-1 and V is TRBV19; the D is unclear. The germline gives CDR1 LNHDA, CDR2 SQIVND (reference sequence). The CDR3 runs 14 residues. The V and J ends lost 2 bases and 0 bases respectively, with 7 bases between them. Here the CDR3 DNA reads TGTGCCAGTAGTATAAGCAGGATGAACACTGAAGCTTTCTTT. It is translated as CASSISRMNTEAFF.

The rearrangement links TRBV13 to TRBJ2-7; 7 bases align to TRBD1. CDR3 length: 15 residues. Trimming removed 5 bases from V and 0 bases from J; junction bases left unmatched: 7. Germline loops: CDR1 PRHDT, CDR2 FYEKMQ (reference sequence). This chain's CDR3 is CASSGRGQTSYEQYF. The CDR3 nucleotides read TGTGCCAGCAGCGGTAGGGGACAGACCTCCTACGAGCAGTACTTC.

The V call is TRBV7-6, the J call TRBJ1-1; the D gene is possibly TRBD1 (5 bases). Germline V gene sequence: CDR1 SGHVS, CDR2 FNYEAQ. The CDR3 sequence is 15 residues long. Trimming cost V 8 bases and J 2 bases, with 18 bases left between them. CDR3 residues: CASGAQLGGNTEAFF. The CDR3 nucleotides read TGTGCCAGCGGGGCCCAATTGGGGGGAAACACTGAAGCTTTCTTT.

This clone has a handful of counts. CDR3 residues: CASSTSGNRGELFF. CDR3 sequence (DNA): TGTGCCAGTAGTACTAGCGGGAATAGGGGGGAGCTGTTTTTT. V gene TRBV19 combines with J gene TRBJ2-2, with 9 nucleotides matching TRBD2. CDR1 and CDR2 from the germline V gene are LNHDA and SQIVND (reference sequence). V lost 4 bases and J lost 8; bases outside the gene matches: 5. The CDR3 loop spans 14 amino acids.

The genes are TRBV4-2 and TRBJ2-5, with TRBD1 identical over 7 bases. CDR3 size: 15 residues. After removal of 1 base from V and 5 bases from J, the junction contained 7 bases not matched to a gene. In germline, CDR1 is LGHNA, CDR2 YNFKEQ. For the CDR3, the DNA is TGTGCCAGCAGCCAAGCCGGAACAGGGGTGGAGACCCAGTACTTC. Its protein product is CASSQAGTGVETQYF.

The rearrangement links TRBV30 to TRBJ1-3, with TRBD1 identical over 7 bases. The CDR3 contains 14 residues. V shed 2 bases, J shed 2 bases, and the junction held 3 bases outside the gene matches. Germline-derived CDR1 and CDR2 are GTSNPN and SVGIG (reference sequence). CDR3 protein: CAWSRQGPGNTIYF. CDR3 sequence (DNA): TGTGCCTGGAGTCGACAGGGTCCTGGAAACACCATATATTTT. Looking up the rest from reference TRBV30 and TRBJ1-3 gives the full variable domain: SQTIHQWPATLVQPVGSPLSLECTVEGTSNPNLYWYRQAAGRGLQLLFYSVGIGQISSEVPQNLSASRPQDRQFILSSKKLLLSDSGFYLCAWSRQGPGNTIYFGEGSWLTVV.

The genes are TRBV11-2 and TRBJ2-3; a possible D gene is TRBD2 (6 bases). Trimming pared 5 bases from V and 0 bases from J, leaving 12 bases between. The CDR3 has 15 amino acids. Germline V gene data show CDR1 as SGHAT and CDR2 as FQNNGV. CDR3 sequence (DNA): TGTGCCAGCAGCCCGGCGAGCGGGAGCACAGATACGCAGTATTTT. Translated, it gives CASSPASGSTDTQYF.

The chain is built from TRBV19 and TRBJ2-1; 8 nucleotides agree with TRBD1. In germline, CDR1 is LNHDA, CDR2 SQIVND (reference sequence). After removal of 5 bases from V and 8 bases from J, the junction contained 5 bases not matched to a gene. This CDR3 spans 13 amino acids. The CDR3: CASSFNRGDEQFF. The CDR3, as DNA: TGTGCCAGTAGTTTCAACAGGGGGGATGAGCAGTTCTTC.

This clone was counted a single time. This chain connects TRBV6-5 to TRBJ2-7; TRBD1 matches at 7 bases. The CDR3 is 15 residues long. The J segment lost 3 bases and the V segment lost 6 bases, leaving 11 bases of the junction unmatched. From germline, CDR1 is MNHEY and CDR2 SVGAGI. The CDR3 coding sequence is TGTGCCAGCAGAGTTGCCGGGACAGAGTACTACGAGCAGTACTTC. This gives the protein CASRVAGTEYYEQYF.

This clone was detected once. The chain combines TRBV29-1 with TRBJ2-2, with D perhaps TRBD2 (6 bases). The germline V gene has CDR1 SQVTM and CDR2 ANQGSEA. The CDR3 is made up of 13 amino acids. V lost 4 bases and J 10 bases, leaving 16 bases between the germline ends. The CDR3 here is CSVGGRIVEELFF. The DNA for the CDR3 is TGCAGCGTTGGGGGGAGGATCGTCGAGGAGCTGTTTTTT.

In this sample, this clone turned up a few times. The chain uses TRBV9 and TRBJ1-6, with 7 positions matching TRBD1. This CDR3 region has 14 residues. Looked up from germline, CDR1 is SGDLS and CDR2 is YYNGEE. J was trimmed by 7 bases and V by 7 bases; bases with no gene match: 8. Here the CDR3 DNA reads TGTGCCAGCTCTACAGGGGATGGGAATTCACCCCTCCACTTT. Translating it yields CASSTGDGNSPLHF. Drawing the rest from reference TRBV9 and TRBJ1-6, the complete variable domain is DSGVTQTPKHLITATGQRVTLRCSPRSGDLSVYWYQQSLDQGLQFLIQYYNGEERAKGNILERFSAQQFPDLHSELNLSSLELGDSALYFCASSTGDGNSPLHFGNGTRLTVT.

As DNA, the CDR3 is TGTGCCAGCAGTCTCACCCTAGGGGGACAGGGGTTGCTGTTTTTT. Encoded protein: CASSLTLGGQGLLFF. V usage is TRBV28 and J usage is TRBJ2-2; TRBD1 aligns across 10 bases. With 5 bases clipped from V and 13 bases from J, the junction kept 13 bases outside the gene matches. The CDR3 is 15 residues long. CDR1 is MDHEN and CDR2 is SYDVKM in the germline V gene. Filled out from reference TRBV28 and TRBJ2-2, the complete variable domain reads DVKVTQSSRYLVKRTGEKVFLECVQDMDHENMFWYRQDPGLGLRLIYFSYDVKMKEKGDIPEGYSVSREKKERFSLILESASTNQTSMYLCASSLTLGGQGLLFFGEGSRLTVL.

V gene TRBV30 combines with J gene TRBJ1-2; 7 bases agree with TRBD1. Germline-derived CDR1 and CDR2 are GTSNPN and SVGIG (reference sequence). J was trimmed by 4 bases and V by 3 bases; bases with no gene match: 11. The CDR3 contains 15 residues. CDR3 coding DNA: TGTGCCTGGAGGGGGACAGTCGCAGGTTTCTATGGCTACACCTTC. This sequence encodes CAWRGTVAGFYGYTF.

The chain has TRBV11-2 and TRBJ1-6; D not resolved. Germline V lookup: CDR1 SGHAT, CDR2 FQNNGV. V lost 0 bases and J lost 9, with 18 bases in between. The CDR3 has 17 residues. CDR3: CASSLDSGQVFVSPLHF. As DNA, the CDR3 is TGTGCCAGCAGCTTAGACTCGGGTCAGGTTTTCGTTTCACCCCTCCACTTT.

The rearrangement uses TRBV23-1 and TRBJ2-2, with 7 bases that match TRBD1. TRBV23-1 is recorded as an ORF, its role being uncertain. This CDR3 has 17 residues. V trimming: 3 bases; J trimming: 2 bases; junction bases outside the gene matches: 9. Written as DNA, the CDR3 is TGCGCCAGCAGTCACCCCCGGGACAGACTAAACACCGGGGAGCTGTTTTTT. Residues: CASSHPRDRLNTGELFF.

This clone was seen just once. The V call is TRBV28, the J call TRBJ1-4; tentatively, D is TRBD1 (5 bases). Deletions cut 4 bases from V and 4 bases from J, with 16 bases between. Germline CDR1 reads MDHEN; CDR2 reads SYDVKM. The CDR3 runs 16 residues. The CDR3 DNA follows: TGTGCCAGCAGTTACTTAGGGACGGACGATAATGAAAAACTGTTTTTT. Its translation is CASSYLGTDDNEKLFF.

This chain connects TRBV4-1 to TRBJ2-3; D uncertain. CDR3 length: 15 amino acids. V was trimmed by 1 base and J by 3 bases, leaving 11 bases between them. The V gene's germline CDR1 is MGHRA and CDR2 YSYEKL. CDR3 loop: CASSQGQRFTDTQYF. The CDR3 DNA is TGCGCCAGCAGCCAAGGGCAACGGTTTACAGATACGCAGTATTTT.

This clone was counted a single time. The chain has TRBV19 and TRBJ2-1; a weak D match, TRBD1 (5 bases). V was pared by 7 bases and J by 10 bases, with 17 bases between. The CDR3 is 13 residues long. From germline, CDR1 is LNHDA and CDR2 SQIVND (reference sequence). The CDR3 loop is CASKGLGVREQFF. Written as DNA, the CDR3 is TGTGCCAGTAAAGGTTTAGGGGTTCGCGAGCAGTTCTTC.

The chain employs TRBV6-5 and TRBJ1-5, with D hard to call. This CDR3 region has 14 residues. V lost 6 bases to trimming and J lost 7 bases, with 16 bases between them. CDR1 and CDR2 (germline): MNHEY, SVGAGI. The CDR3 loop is CASSPAVQNQPQHF. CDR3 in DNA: TGTGCCAGCAGCCCAGCGGTTCAGAACCAGCCCCAGCATTTT.

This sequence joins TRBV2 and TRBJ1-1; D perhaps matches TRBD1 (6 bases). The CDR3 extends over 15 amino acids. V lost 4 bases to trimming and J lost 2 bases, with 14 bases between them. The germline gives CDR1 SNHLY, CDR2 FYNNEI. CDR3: CASSVFQGTNTEAFF. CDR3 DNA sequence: TGTGCCAGCAGTGTGTTCCAAGGGACAAACACTGAAGCTTTCTTT.

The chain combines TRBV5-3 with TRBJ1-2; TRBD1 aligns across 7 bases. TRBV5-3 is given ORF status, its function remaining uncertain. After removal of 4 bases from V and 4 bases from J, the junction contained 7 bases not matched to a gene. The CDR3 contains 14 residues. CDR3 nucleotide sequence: TGTGCCAGAAGCCACTCGACAGGGATCTATGGCTACACCTTC. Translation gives CARSHSTGIYGYTF.

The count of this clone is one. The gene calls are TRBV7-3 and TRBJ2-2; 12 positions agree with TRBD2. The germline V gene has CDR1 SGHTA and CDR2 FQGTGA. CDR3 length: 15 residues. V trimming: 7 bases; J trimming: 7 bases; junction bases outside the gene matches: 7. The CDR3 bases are TGTGCCAGCAAAAGACTAGCGGGAGTCGGCGGGGAGCTGTTTTTT. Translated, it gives CASKRLAGVGGELFF.

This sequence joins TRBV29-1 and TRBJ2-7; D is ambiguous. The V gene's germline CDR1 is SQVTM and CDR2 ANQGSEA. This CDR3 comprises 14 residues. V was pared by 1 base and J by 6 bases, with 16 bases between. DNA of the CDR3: TGCAGCGTTGAAGTGGGTGGCGTATTCTCCGAGCAGTACTTC. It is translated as CSVEVGGVFSEQYF.

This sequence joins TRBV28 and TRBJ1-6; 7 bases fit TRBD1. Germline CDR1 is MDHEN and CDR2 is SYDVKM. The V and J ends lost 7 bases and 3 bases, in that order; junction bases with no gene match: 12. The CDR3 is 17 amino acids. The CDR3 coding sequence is TGTGCCAGCAACCCAACTGTTGGGACAGACTATAATTCACCCCTCCACTTT. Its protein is CASNPTVGTDYNSPLHF.

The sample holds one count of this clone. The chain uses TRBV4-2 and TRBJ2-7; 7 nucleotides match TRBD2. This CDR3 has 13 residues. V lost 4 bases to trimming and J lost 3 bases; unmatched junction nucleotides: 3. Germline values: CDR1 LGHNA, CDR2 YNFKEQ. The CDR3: CASSPGTNYEQYF. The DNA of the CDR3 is TGTGCCAGCAGCCCCGGGACTAACTACGAGCAGTACTTC.